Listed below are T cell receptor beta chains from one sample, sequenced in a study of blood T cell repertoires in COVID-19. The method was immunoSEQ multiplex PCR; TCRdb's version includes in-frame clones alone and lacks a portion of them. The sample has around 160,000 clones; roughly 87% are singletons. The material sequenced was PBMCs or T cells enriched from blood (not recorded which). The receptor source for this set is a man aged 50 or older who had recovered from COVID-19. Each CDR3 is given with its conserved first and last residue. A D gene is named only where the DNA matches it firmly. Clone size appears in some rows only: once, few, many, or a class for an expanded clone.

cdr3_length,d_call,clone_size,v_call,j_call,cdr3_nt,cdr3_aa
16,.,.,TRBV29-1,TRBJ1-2,TGCAGCGTTGAAGATAGGACTCACGCCTGGGACTATGGCTACACCTTC,CSVEDRTHAWDYGYTF
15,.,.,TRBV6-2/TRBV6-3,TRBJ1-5,TGTGCCAGCAGCCACGGGGGGTCCCTCAATCAGCCCCAGCATTTT,CASSHGGSLNQPQHF
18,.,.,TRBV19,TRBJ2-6,TGTGCCAGTAGTATAGGTACGGGAATGGGCTCTGGGGCCAACGTCCTGACTTTC,CASSIGTGMGSGANVLTF
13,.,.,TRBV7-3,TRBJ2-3,TGTGCCAGCAGCTTCGGTCCCACAGATACGCAGTATTTT,CASSFGPTDTQYF
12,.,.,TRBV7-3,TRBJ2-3,TGTGCCAGCAGCCGACACCCAGATACGCAGTATTTT,CASSRHPDTQYF
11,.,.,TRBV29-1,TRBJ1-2,TGCAGCGTTGAATCCAGGGCTGGCTACACCTTC,CSVESRAGYTF
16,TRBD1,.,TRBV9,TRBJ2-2,TGTGCCAGCAGCGTAGAAAGGACAGGGGATACCGGGGAGCTGTTTTTT,CASSVERTGDTGELFF
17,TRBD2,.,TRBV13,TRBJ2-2,TGTGCCAGCAGCTTCCCCCTTGCGGGGGAGAACACCGGGGAGCTGTTTTTT,CASSFPLAGENTGELFF
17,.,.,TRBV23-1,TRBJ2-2,TGCGCCAGCGCAAATGGTATTGCAGGGATTTACACCGGGGAGCTGTTTTTT,CASANGIAGIYTGELFF
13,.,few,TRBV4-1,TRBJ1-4,TGCGCCAGCAGCCTTGGCCGTAATGAAAAACTGTTTTTT,CASSLGRNEKLFF
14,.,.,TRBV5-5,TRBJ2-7,TGTGCCAGCAACCTCTGGGCCTCGGAATACGAGCAGTACTTC,CASNLWASEYEQYF
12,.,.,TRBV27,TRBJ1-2,TGTGCCAGCTTGGGGCCTAACTATGGCTACACCTTC,CASLGPNYGYTF
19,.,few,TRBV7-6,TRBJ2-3,TGTGCCAGCACCCCTTTGGCGGCTCAGACTATAGCTAGCACAGATACGCAGTATTTT,CASTPLAAQTIASTDTQYF
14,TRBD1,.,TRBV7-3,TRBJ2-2,TGTGCCAGCAGTGGGACAGGGCGGACCGGGGAGCTGTTTTTT,CASSGTGRTGELFF
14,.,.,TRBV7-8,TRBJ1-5,TGTGCCAGCAGCGCAGACCGGGAGGATCAGCCCCAGCATTTT,CASSADREDQPQHF
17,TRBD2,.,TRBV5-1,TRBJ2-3,TGCGCCAGCAGCTTGGATTCTAGGCGGGAGAGGACAGATACGCAGTATTTT,CASSLDSRRERTDTQYF
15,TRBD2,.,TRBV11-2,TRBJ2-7,TGTGCCAGCAGCCCGCCTAGCGGGAGTTTGTACGAGCAGTACTTC,CASSPPSGSLYEQYF
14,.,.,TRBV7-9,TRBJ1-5,TGTGCCAGCAGCCCGGACAGCGTTAATCAGCCCCAGCATTTT,CASSPDSVNQPQHF
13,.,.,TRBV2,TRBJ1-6,TGTGCCAGCACCCCAGTGGCCGATTCACCCCTCCACTTT,CASTPVADSPLHF
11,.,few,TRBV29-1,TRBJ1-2,TGCAGCGCCGAGGCGGGGGCGAAGAACACCTTC,CSAEAGAKNTF
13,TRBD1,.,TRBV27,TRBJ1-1,TGTGCCAGCAGTTTCCCCGGGACAGGGTCGGCTTTCTTT,CASSFPGTGSAFF
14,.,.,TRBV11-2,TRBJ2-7,TGTGCCAGCAGCCGTTGGTCGGGGAGCTACGAGCAGTACTTC,CASSRWSGSYEQYF
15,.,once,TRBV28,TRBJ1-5,TGTGCCAGCAGTTTATATCAGGGAGGGAATCAGCCCCAGCATTTT,CASSLYQGGNQPQHF
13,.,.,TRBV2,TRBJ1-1,TGTGCCAGCAGTGAACTGAGATGGACTGAAGCTTTCTTT,CASSELRWTEAFF
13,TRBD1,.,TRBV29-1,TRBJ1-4,TGCAGCGTTGAACTACAGGGGAGGGAAAAACTGTTTTTT,CSVELQGREKLFF
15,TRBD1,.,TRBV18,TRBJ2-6,TGTGCCAGCTCCCTCGGGACAGCTGGGGCCAACGTCCTGACTTTC,CASSLGTAGANVLTF
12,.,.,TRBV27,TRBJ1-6,TGTGCCAGCAGCTTGGTTGGCTCACCCCTCCACTTT,CASSLVGSPLHF
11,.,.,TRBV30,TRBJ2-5,TGTGCCTGGAGGCTAGAAGAGACCCAGTACTTC,CAWRLEETQYF
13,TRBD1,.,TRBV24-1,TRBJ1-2,TGTGCCACCGAAGGAGGGGGCGCGGGTGGCTACACCTTC,CATEGGGAGGYTF
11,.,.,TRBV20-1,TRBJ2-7,TGCAGCCCCAAAGCGGGCGACGAGCAGTACTTC,CSPKAGDEQYF
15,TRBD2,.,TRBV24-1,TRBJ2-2,TGTGCCACCAGATCTAGCGGCCAGAACACCGGGGAGCTGTTTTTT,CATRSSGQNTGELFF
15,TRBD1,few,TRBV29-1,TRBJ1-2,TGCAGCGTTGGGAATCCGGGACAGGGTGACTATGGCTACACCTTC,CSVGNPGQGDYGYTF
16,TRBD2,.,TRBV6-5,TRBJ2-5,TGTGCCAGCAGTTACTCGCTAGCGGGGGGCCAAGAGACCCAGTACTTC,CASSYSLAGGQETQYF
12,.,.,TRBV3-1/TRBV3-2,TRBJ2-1,TGTGCCAGCAGCCAAGTAGACAATGAGCAGTTCTTC,CASSQVDNEQFF
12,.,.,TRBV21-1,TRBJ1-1,TGTGCCAGCAGCAGGGGGGAAACTGAAGCTTTCTTT,CASSRGETEAFF
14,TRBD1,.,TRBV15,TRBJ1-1,TGTGCCACCAGCAGGGGACAGGGGGCGGCTGAAGCTTTCTTT,CATSRGQGAAEAFF
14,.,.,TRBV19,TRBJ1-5,TGTGCCAGTAGTATAGCGACATCAGATCAGCCCCAGCATTTT,CASSIATSDQPQHF
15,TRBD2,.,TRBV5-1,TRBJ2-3,TGCGCCAGCAGCTTGGCGGGGGGGGGCACAGATACGCAGTATTTT,CASSLAGGGTDTQYF
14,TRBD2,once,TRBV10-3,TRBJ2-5,TGTGCCATCAGCTCAGCGGGGGGTCAAGAGACCCAGTACTTC,CAISSAGGQETQYF
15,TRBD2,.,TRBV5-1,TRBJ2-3,TGCGCCTGTCGACTAGCGGCCACCCAGGGAGATACGCAGTATTTT,CACRLAATQGDTQYF
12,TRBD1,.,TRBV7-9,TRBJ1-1,TGTGCCAGCAGCGGGGACAGCACTGAAGCTTTCTTT,CASSGDSTEAFF
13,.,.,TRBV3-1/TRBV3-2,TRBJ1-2,TGTGCCAGCAGCCAAGGTACGGAGGGAGCGAGAACCTTC,CASSQGTEGARTF
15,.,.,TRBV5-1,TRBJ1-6,TGCGCCAGCAGCTTGCTGAGCAATCCGAATTCACCCCTCCACTTT,CASSLLSNPNSPLHF
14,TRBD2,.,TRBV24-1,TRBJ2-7,TGTGCCACCAGTGCCGCTAGCGGCGGCTACGAGCAGTACTTC,CATSAASGGYEQYF
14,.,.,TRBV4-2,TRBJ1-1,TGTGCCAGCAGCCAAGAACCAGGGGTGACTGAAGCTTTCTTT,CASSQEPGVTEAFF